This T cell receptor (beta chain) was captured in a study of T cell clusters in autoimmune cytopenias. According to its frequency, this clonotype is medium-sized. This CDR3 is 12 amino acids long. CDR1 is SQVTM and CDR2 is ANQGSEA in the germline V gene. Each sample's input was 250 to 300 ng genomic DNA, some 34,000 genome equivalents. Multiplex touch-down PCR amplified TRB using TRB-A and TRB-B pools in one tube. Reprocessing the multiplex PCR reads, TCRdb reports a single entry for every CDR3 protein and omits DNA. The sample totals some 7,000 distinct CDR3 sequences. This TCR was recovered from a human donor with an autoimmune cytopenia or autoimmune hepatitis (not recorded which). The V gene is TRBV29-1, the J gene TRBJ1-4. The sequencing input was peripheral blood. Here the CDR3 reads CSAQATNEKLFF.